The entry below gives a single T cell receptor (beta chain) sequence along with its context. The data were obtained in a study of blood T cell repertoires in COVID-19. Authors' data handling: For nucleated cells, counts were estimated from reference gene primer amplification. Profiling relied on immunoSEQ multiplex PCR, and the TCRdb table lists in-frame clones only, not all of them. V and J calls and clone size are as listed in that table; D and trimming were resolved from the DNA. Of roughly 150,000 clones in the sample, around 74% were seen once. Germline loops: CDR1 MDHEN, CDR2 SYDVKM. This CDR3 is 12 amino acids long. The V end was cut by 8 bases, the J end by 2 bases, with 9 bases between.

This TCR was sampled from a man between 65 and 80 years old with acute or convalescent COVID-19. The sample was peripheral blood. V is TRBV28 and J is TRBJ1-2; D unclear. The CDR3 protein is CASWAGNYGYTF. In DNA form, the CDR3 reads TGTGCCAGCTGGGCGGGGAACTATGGCTACACCTTC.